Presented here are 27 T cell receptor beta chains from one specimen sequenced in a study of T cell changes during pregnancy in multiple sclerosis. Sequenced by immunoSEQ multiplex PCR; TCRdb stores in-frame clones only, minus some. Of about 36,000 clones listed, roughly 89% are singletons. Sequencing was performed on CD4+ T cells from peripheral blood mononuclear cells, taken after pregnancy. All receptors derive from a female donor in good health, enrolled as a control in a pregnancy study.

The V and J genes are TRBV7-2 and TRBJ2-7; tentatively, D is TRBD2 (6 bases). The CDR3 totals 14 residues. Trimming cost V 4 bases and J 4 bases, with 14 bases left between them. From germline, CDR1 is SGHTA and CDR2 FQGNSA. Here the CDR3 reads CASSSLGGGYEQYF. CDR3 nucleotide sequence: TGTGCCAGCAGCTCGTTGGGGGGTGGTTACGAGCAGTACTTC.

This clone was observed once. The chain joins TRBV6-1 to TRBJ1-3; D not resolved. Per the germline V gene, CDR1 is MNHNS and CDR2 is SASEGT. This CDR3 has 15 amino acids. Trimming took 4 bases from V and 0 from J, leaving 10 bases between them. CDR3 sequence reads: CASSAPVSSGNTIYF. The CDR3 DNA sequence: TGTGCCAGCAGTGCCCCCGTCAGCTCTGGAAACACCATATATTTT.

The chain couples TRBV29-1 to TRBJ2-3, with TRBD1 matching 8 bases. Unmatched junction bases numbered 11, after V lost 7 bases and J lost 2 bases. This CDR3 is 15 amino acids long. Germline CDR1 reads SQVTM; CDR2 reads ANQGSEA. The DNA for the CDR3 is TGCAGCGGCGTTGGAGGGACAGGATTCACAGATACGCAGTATTTT. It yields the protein CSGVGGTGFTDTQYF.

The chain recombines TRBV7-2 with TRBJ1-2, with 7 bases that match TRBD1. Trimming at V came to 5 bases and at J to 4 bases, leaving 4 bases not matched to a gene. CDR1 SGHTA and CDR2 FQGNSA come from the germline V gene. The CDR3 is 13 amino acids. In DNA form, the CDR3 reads TGTGCCAGCAGCCAACAGGGGATCTATGGCTACACCTTC. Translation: CASSQQGIYGYTF.

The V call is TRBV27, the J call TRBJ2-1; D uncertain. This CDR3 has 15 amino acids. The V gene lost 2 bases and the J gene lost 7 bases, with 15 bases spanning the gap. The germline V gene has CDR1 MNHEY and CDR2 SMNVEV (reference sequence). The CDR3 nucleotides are TGTGCCAGCAGTTTAAGTTTTCACGCTAGTAATGAGCAGTTCTTC. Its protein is CASSLSFHASNEQFF.

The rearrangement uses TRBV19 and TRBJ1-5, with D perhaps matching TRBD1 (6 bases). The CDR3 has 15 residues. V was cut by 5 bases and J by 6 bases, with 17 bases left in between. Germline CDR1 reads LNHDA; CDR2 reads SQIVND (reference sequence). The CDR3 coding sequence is TGTGCCAGTAGTGATTCACAGGGTCGGAGTCAGCCCCAGCATTTT. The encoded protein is CASSDSQGRSQPQHF.

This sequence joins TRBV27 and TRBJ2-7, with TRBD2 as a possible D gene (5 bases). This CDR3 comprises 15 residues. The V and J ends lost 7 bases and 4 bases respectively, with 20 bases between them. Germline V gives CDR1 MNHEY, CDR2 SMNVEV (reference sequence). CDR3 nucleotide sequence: TGTGCCAGCACTCCACGGGATAATGGTGTGTACGAGCAGTACTTC. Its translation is CASTPRDNGVYEQYF.

This CDR3 reads CSASTEETQYF. The CDR3 bases are TGCAGTGCTAGCACAGAAGAGACCCAGTACTTC. V is TRBV20-1 and J is TRBJ2-5; D is unresolved. This CDR3 comprises 11 residues. The V end lost 3 bases, the J end lost 3 bases, and 5 bases lay between the germline ends. The germline gives CDR1 DFQATT, CDR2 SNEGSKA (reference sequence).

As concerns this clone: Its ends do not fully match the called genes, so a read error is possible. The CDR3 bases are TGTGCCAGCAGCCCGGACATTGTCGTGGTCTTC. Amino acids: CASSPDIVVVF. This sequence joins TRBV5-5 and TRBJ2-1, with a weak D call TRBD1 (5 bases). CDR1 and CDR2 (germline): SGHKS, YYEKEE (reference sequence). The CDR3 spans 11 residues.

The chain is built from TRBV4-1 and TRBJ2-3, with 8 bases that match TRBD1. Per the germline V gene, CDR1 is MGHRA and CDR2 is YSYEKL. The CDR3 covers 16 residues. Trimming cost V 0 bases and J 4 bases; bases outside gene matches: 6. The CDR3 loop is CASSQDRGRGPDTQYF. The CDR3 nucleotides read TGCGCCAGCAGCCAAGATAGAGGCAGGGGGCCAGATACGCAGTATTTT.

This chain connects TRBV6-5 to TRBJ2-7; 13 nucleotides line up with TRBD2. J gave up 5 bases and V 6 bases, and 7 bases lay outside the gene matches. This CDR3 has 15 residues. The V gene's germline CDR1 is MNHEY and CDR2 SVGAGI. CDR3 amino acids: CASSTLAGGKNEQYF. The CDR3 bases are TGTGCCAGCAGCACACTAGCGGGAGGGAAGAACGAGCAGTACTTC.

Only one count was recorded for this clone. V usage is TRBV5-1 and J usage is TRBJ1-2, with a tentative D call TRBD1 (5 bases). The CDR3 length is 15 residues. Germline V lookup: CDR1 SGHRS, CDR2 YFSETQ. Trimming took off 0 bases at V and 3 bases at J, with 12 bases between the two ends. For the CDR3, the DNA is TGCGCCAGCAGCTTGGGGGCAGGGAACGACTATGGCTACACCTTC. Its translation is CASSLGAGNDYGYTF.

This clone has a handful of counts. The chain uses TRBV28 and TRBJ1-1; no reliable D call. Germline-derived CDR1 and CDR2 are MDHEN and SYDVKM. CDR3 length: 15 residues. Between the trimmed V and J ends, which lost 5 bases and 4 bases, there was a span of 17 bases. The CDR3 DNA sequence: TGTGCCAGCAGTCCCCGTTTCCGTAGAGGCACTGAAGCTTTCTTT. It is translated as CASSPRFRRGTEAFF.

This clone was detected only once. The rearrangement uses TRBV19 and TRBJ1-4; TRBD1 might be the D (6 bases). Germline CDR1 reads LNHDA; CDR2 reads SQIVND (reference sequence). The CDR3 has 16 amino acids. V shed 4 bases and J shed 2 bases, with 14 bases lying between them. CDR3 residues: CASSRGGARTNEKLFF. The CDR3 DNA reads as TGTGCCAGTAGTAGGGGGGGGGCAAGGACTAATGAAAAACTGTTTTTT.

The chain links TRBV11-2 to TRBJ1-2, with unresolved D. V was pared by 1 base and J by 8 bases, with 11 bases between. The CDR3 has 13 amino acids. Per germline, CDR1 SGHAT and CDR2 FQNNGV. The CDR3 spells CASSLGQRVGYTF. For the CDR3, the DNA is TGTGCCAGCAGCTTAGGGCAGCGGGTCGGCTACACCTTC. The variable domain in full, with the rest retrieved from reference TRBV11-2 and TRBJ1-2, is EAGVAQSPRYKIIEKRQSVAFWCNPISGHATLYWYQQILGQGPKLLIQFQNNGVVDDSQLPKDRFSAERLKGVDSTLKIQPAKLEDSAVYLCASSLGQRVGYTFGSGTRLTVV.

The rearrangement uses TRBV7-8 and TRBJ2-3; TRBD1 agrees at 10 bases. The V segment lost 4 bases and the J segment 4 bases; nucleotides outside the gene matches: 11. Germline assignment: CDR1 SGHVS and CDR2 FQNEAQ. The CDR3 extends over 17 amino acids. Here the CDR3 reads CASSSNPGQGIADTQYF. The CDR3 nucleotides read TGTGCCAGCAGCTCTAACCCGGGACAGGGGATTGCAGATACGCAGTATTTT.

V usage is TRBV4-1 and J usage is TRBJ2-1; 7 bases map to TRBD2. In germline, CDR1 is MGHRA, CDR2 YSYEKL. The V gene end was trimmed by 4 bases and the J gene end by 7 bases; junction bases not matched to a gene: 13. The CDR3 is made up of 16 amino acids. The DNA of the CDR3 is TGCGCCAGCAGCCCCCCGACTAGCCCGATGGGTAATGAGCAGTTCTTC. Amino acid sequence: CASSPPTSPMGNEQFF.

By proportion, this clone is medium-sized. CDR3: CASSQDYRGSYEQYF. CDR3 DNA: TGTGCCAGCAGCCAAGATTACCGGGGCTCCTACGAGCAGTACTTC. This chain links TRBV4-2 with TRBJ2-7; a weak D match, TRBD2 (5 bases). This CDR3 is 15 amino acids long. Germline V gene sequence: CDR1 LGHNA, CDR2 YNFKEQ. Trimming stripped 0 bases from V and 0 bases from J, with 9 bases between.

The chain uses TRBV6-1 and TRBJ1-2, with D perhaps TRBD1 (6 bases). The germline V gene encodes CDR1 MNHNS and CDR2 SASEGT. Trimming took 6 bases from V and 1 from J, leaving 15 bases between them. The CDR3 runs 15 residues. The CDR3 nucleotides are TGTGCCAGCAGAATACAGGGTTATGGTAACTATGGCTACACCTTC. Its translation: CASRIQGYGNYGYTF.

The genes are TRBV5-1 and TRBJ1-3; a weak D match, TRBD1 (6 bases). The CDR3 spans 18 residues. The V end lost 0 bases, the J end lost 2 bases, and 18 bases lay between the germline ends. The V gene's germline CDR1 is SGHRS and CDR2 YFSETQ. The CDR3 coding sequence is TGCGCCAGCAGCTTGGGGGGACAAACAGGGTCCACTGGAAACACCATATATTTT. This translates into CASSLGGQTGSTGNTIYF.

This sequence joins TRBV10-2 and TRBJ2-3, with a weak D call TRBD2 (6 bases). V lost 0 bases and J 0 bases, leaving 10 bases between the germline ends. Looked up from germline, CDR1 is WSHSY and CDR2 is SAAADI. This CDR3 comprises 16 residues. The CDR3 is CASSESGGTSTDTQYF. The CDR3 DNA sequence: TGCGCCAGCAGTGAGTCGGGCGGGACTAGCACAGATACGCAGTATTTT.

Written as DNA, the CDR3 is TGTGCTAGTGGTTTGTATCGGACAGGGGCTGAAGCTTTCTTT. Protein sequence: CASGLYRTGAEAFF. The V and J genes are TRBV12-5 and TRBJ1-1; 9 nucleotides align to TRBD1. The trim removed 2 bases at V and 6 bases at J, leaving 4 bases unmatched. Germline CDR1 and CDR2: LGHNT and FRNRAP. The CDR3 spans 14 residues. Complete variable domain (other parts from reference TRBV12-5 and TRBJ1-1): DARVTQTPRHKVTEMGQEVTMRCQPILGHNTVFWYRQTMMQGLELLAYFRNRAPLDDSGMPKDRFSAEMPDATLATLKIQPSEPRDSAVYFCASGLYRTGAEAFFGQGTRLTVV.

The CDR3 is CASSLEALGAGIIENTEAFF. DNA of the CDR3: TGTGCCAGCAGCTTAGAAGCGCTGGGGGCCGGGATTATAGAGAACACTGAAGCTTTCTTT. V usage is TRBV13 and J usage is TRBJ1-1; possibly TRBD1 for D (6 bases). V was clipped by 1 base and J by 1 base, with 25 bases between them. Germline V gene data show CDR1 as PRHDT and CDR2 as FYEKMQ (reference sequence). The CDR3 length is 20 residues.

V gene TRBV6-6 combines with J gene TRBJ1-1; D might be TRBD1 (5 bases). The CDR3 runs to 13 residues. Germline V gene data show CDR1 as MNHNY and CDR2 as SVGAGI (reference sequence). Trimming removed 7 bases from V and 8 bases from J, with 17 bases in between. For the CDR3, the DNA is TGTGCCAGCACCCTGGACAAGAGAGGCGAAGCTTTCTTT. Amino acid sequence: CASTLDKRGEAFF.

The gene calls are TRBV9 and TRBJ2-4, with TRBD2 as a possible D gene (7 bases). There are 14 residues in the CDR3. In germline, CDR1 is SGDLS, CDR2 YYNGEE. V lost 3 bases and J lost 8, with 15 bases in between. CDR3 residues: CASSEGGLNDIQYF. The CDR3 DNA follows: TGTGCCAGCAGCGAAGGGGGACTAAATGACATTCAGTACTTC.

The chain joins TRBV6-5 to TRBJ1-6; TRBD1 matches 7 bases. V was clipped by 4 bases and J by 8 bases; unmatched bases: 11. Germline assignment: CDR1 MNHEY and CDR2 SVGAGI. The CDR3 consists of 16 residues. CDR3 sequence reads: CASSFRTGSSHSPLHF. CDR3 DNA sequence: TGTGCCAGCAGTTTCCGGACAGGTTCCAGCCATTCACCCCTCCACTTT.

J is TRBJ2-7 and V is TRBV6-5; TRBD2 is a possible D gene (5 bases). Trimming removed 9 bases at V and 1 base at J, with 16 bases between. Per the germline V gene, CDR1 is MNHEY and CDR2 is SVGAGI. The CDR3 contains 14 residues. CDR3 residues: CASFSPDSSYEQYF. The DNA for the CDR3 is TGTGCCAGTTTCAGCCCGGACTCATCCTACGAGCAGTACTTC.